Presented here are 11 T cell receptor beta chains from one specimen sequenced in a study of cytomegalovirus exposure and HLA in healthy donors. The PCR was carried out with 60 Vbeta primers and 13 Jbeta primers. The table came from immunoSEQ multiplex PCR; TCRdb's copy has only in-frame clones and leaves some out. Of some 150,000 clones listed, roughly three quarters were seen once; the top ten hold under 2%. The specimen was PBMCs. All receptors derive from a woman aged 25 to 45 in good health and CMV-seronegative.

This chain connects TRBV4-2 to TRBJ2-5; D gene unclear. The CDR3 covers 11 residues. V was trimmed by 6 bases and J by 5 bases, leaving 7 bases between them. The germline V gene has CDR1 LGHNA and CDR2 YNFKEQ. The CDR3 region is CASSHWETQYF. The CDR3 region has the DNA TGTGCCAGCAGTCACTGGGAGACCCAGTACTTC.

The rearrangement joins TRBV27 to TRBJ2-2; the match to TRBD2 covers 11 bases. Germline trimming cut 1 base from V and 7 bases from J; bases unmatched to any gene: 5. This CDR3 contains 16 residues. CDR1 is MNHEY, CDR2 SMNVEV, per germline (reference sequence). The CDR3 is CASSLFSGRGSGELFF. The CDR3 coding sequence is TGTGCCAGCAGTTTATTTAGCGGGAGGGGGAGCGGGGAGCTGTTTTTT.

The chain recombines TRBV7-2 with TRBJ1-2; TRBD1 matches at 7 bases. The germline V gene has CDR1 SGHTA and CDR2 FQGNSA. The CDR3 consists of 13 residues. The J segment lost 3 bases and the V segment lost 4 bases, leaving 2 bases of the junction unmatched. The CDR3 region is CASSSGGYYGYTF. In DNA form, the CDR3 reads TGTGCCAGCAGCTCAGGGGGATACTATGGCTACACCTTC.

V usage is TRBV18 and J usage is TRBJ2-1; TRBD2 aligns across 15 bases. J lost 6 bases, V lost 3 bases, and 9 bases had no gene match. There are 18 residues in the CDR3. Germline V gene data show CDR1 as KGHSH and CDR2 as LQKENI. The CDR3: CASSPGTSGGTTINEQFF. In DNA, the CDR3 is TGTGCCAGCTCACCCGGGACTAGCGGGGGGACGACTATCAATGAGCAGTTCTTC.

The rearrangement joins TRBV28 to TRBJ1-6, with a possible D match to TRBD1 (6 bases). The germline V gene has CDR1 MDHEN and CDR2 SYDVKM. The CDR3 runs to 15 residues. V lost 7 bases to trimming and J lost 7 bases, with 17 bases between them. CDR3: CASTLGDIQNSPLHF. The CDR3 DNA follows: TGTGCCAGCACCCTAGGGGACATCCAAAATTCACCCCTCCACTTT.

The chain carries TRBV7-9 and TRBJ1-2; D gene ambiguous. With 1 base removed from V and 8 bases from J, the gap between germline ends came to 11 bases. The CDR3 covers 13 residues. CDR1 SEHNR and CDR2 FQNEAQ come from the germline V gene (reference sequence). The CDR3 sequence: CASSLGRERGYTF. CDR3 nucleotide sequence: TGTGCCAGCAGCTTAGGAAGGGAGAGGGGCTACACCTTC. Together with reference TRBV7-9 and TRBJ1-2, the CDR3 gives the full variable domain: DTGVSQNPRHKITKRGQNVTFRCDPISEHNRLYWYRQTLGQGPEFLTYFQNEAQLEKSRLLSDRFSAERPKGSFSTLEIQRTEQGDSAMYLCASSLGRERGYTFGSGTRLTVV.

The rearrangement joins TRBV29-1 to TRBJ1-2; D ambiguous. The CDR3 is made up of 12 amino acids. Germline-derived CDR1 and CDR2 are SQVTM and ANQGSEA. Trimming stripped 7 bases from V and 4 bases from J, with 13 bases between. The CDR3 DNA reads as TGCAGCGCTTCTGACGGAGTCTATGGCTACACCTTC. Amino acids: CSASDGVYGYTF.

Written as DNA, the CDR3 is TGTGCCAGCAGCTTAAGCCGGGTGGATGAGCAGTTCTTC. This codes for CASSLSRVDEQFF. The chain is built from TRBV7-3 and TRBJ2-1; D is unclear. Germline CDR1 and CDR2: SGHTA and FQGTGA. V was clipped by 1 base and J by 8 bases, with 9 bases between them. CDR3 length: 13 amino acids. Variable domain in full (rest from reference TRBV7-3 and TRBJ2-1): GAGVSQTPSNKVTEKGKYVELRCDPISGHTALYWYRQSLGQGPEFLIYFQGTGAADDSGLPNDRFFAVRPEGSVSTLKIQRTERGDSAVYLCASSLSRVDEQFFGPGTRLTVL.

This chain connects TRBV5-1 to TRBJ2-1; D might be TRBD1 (6 bases). CDR1 and CDR2 (germline): SGHRS, YFSETQ. Trimming took off 2 bases at V and 0 bases at J, with 6 bases between the two ends. This CDR3 has 14 amino acids. CDR3 amino acids: CASSFRGSYNEQFF. CDR3 DNA sequence: TGCGCCAGCAGCTTCAGGGGCTCCTACAATGAGCAGTTCTTC.

The chain uses TRBV6-6 and TRBJ1-1; the match to TRBD1 covers 8 bases. J gave up 1 base and V 6 bases, and 1 base lay outside the gene matches. Germline V gene sequence: CDR1 MNHNY, CDR2 SVGAGI (reference sequence). The CDR3 runs to 13 residues. The DNA for the CDR3 is TGTGCCAGCAGCGGACAGGGGAACACTGAAGCTTTCTTT. This sequence encodes CASSGQGNTEAFF.

The J gene is TRBJ1-2, the V gene TRBV7-9, with no clear D. Germline V gene sequence: CDR1 SEHNR, CDR2 FQNEAQ (reference sequence). The CDR3 is 14 amino acids. Between the trimmed V and J ends, which lost 3 bases and 4 bases, there was a span of 12 bases. The CDR3 is CASSFSEEGYGYTF. In DNA, the CDR3 is TGTGCCAGCAGCTTTAGCGAGGAAGGCTATGGCTACACCTTC.